Each of the 25 T cell receptor beta chains below was sequenced from the same sample in a study of vaccination and CD4 T cells after COVID-19. Time point meaning: late sampling 161 to 241 days after vaccination in three convalescent patients. Noted treatment: approximately 9-day PBMC culture with coronavirus spike peptide pools or control peptides (ViraFEST assay). Cultured CD4+ T cells had their DNA profiled by the Oncomine TCR Beta short-read assay. One entry per CDR3 protein results from TCRdb running MiXCR on the PCR reads. The sample records more than 20,000 distinct CDR3 sequences, 42% being singletons. No cognate antigen is known for these TCRs. The sequences come from CD4+ T cells from blood, cultured in vitro, collected about 7 months after SARS-CoV-2 vaccination. The source of these receptors is a human donor who had recovered from COVID-19.

This clonotype was detected a few times. This chain links TRBV15 with TRBJ2-1, with no clear D. Trimming stripped 0 bases from V and 0 bases from J, with 6 bases between. In germline, CDR1 is LNHNV, CDR2 YYDKDF (reference sequence). The CDR3 sequence is 15 residues long. CDR3 protein: CATSRDRSSYNEQFF. In nucleotides, the CDR3 is TGTGCCACCAGCAGAGATCGTAGCTCCTACAATGAGCAGTTCTTC.

J is TRBJ2-2 and V is TRBV7-2, with D perhaps matching TRBD1 (6 bases). V lost 5 bases and J lost 5, with 12 bases in between. Germline loops: CDR1 SGHTA, CDR2 FQGNSA. The CDR3 contains 14 residues. DNA of the CDR3: TGTGCCAGCAGCGCCTGGACAGTGACCGGGGAGCTGTTTTTT. Its protein product is CASSAWTVTGELFF.

This clonotype appeared a single time. The chain joins TRBV27 to TRBJ2-7; D may be TRBD1 or TRBD2 (6 bases each). CDR1 MNHEY and CDR2 SMNVEV come from the germline V gene (reference sequence). Trimming shortened V by 4 bases and J by 5 bases, and 21 bases separated the two germline ends. CDR3 length: 16 amino acids. The CDR3 nucleotides are TGTGCCAGCAGTTCCCGAGGGGGGACCTCACACCACGAGCAGTACTTC. It translates to CASSSRGGTSHHEQYF.

This clonotype has a handful of counts. The V call is TRBV7-2, the J call TRBJ2-7, with D perhaps TRBD1 (5 bases). CDR1 and CDR2 (germline): SGHTA, FQGNSA. The CDR3 loop spans 15 amino acids. V lost 1 base and J lost 1, with 11 bases in between. The CDR3 nucleotides read TGTGCCAGCAGCTTAGACAGGACCCTTTCCTACGAGCAGTACTTC. It specifies CASSLDRTLSYEQYF.

The genes are TRBV7-9 and TRBJ1-1; tentative D call: TRBD1 (5 bases). Germline-derived CDR1 and CDR2 are SEHNR and FQNEAQ (reference sequence). V was cut by 6 bases and J by 0 bases, with 17 bases left in between. This CDR3 region has 16 residues. CDR3 sequence reads: CASSLGGGGLNTEAFF. The CDR3 DNA follows: TGTGCCAGCAGTCTCGGGGGGGGAGGGTTGAACACTGAAGCTTTCTTT.

This clonotype has a handful of counts. The CDR3, as DNA: TGCAGTGCTAGGACCCCAGGCGGGATGTACGAGCAGTACTTC. Its translation is CSARTPGGMYEQYF. V gene TRBV20-1 combines with J gene TRBJ2-7, with D possibly TRBD2 on 6 matching bases. V lost 3 bases and J 4 bases, leaving 16 bases between the germline ends. The V gene's germline CDR1 is DFQATT and CDR2 SNEGSKA (reference sequence). The CDR3 spans 14 residues.

The genes are TRBV7-3 and TRBJ2-7; TRBD1 might be the D (6 bases). The CDR3 is 12 residues long. Germline V lookup: CDR1 SGHTA, CDR2 FQGTGA. The CDR3 region is CDPRRRGYEQYF. In nucleotides, the CDR3 is TGTGACCCTCGTAGAAGGGGGTACGAGCAGTACTTC.

This chain joins TRBV2 and TRBJ2-5; D perhaps matches TRBD2 (6 bases). Germline CDR1 is SNHLY and CDR2 is FYNNEI. V shed 4 bases and J shed 4 bases, with 13 bases lying between them. CDR3 length: 14 amino acids. The CDR3 coding sequence is TGTGCCAGCAGTGTCTCCGGGAGCGGAGAGACCCAGTACTTC. Translating gives CASSVSGSGETQYF.

This clonotype was picked up a small number of times. The chain links TRBV7-2 to TRBJ1-5, with D hard to call. The CDR3 is made up of 13 amino acids. V lost 1 base and J 3 bases, leaving 4 bases between the germline ends. From germline, CDR1 is SGHTA and CDR2 FQGNSA. The CDR3: CASSLDVNQPQHF. CDR3 DNA sequence: TGTGCCAGCAGCTTAGACGTCAATCAGCCCCAGCATTTT.

The genes are TRBV7-9 and TRBJ2-3; TRBD1 matches 12 bases. This CDR3 has 15 residues. Germline-derived CDR1 and CDR2 are SEHNR and FQNEAQ (reference sequence). V dropped 5 bases and J dropped 8; count of bases not matched to a gene: 8. CDR3 coding DNA: TGTGCCAGCAGCCAAGAGGGACAGGGGGCAACTACGCAGTATTTT. Translation gives CASSQEGQGATTQYF.

The chain carries TRBV7-6 and TRBJ2-1; unclear D gene. CDR3 length equals 18 residues. V was pared by 1 base and J by 0 bases, with 16 bases between. CDR1 SGHVS and CDR2 FNYEAQ come from the germline V gene. CDR3 sequence reads: CASSLGGLPSRSYNEQFF. The CDR3 bases are TGTGCCAGCAGCTTAGGTGGCTTACCATCACGCTCCTACAATGAGCAGTTCTTC.

The chain uses TRBV19 and TRBJ2-5; D may be TRBD2 (6 bases). Germline loops: CDR1 LNHDA, CDR2 SQIVND (reference sequence). Trimming pared 4 bases from V and 7 bases from J, leaving 13 bases between. The CDR3 covers 13 residues. The CDR3 protein is CASSTGLGGTQYF. CDR3 nucleotide sequence: TGTGCCAGTAGTACCGGATTGGGGGGGACCCAGTACTTC. Complete variable domain (other parts from reference TRBV19 and TRBJ2-5): DGGITQSPKYLFRKEGQNVTLSCEQNLNHDAMYWYRQDPGQGLRLIYYSQIVNDFQKGDIAEGYSVSREKKESFPLTVTSAQKNPTAFYLCASSTGLGGTQYFGPGTRLLVL.

The rearrangement links TRBV12-3 or TRBV12-4 to TRBJ2-7; D is unresolved. The CDR3 is made up of 12 amino acids. V lost 3 bases and J 3 bases, leaving 6 bases between the germline ends. The CDR3 loop is CASSLNGYEQYF. DNA of the CDR3: TGTGCCAGCAGTTTGAATGGCTACGAGCAGTACTTC.

Only a few counts were recorded for this clonotype. The chain uses TRBV7-2 and TRBJ1-5, with D unresolved. The CDR3 consists of 16 residues. CDR1 SGHTA and CDR2 FQGNSA come from the germline V gene. V was shortened by 2 bases and J by 4 bases, with 15 bases between the two germline ends. The CDR3 loop is CASSLLDGRGNQPQHF. In DNA, the CDR3 is TGTGCCAGCAGCTTATTAGACGGTAGAGGTAATCAGCCCCAGCATTTT.

This clonotype was recorded a few times. The rearrangement joins TRBV20-1 to TRBJ2-1; 9 bases agree with TRBD2. CDR3 length equals 17 residues. Losses at the gene ends were 0 bases for V and 0 bases for J; bases not matched to a gene: 6. Germline V CDR1 and CDR2: DFQATT, SNEGSKA (reference sequence). CDR3 sequence reads: CSARDLAGKLSYNEQFF. In DNA, the CDR3 is TGCAGTGCTAGAGACCTAGCGGGGAAGCTCTCCTACAATGAGCAGTTCTTC.

This clonotype was seen a handful of times. The chain is built from TRBV20-1 and TRBJ2-7; D gene ambiguous. CDR3 size: 15 residues. The germline gives CDR1 DFQATT, CDR2 SNEGSKA (reference sequence). V lost 6 bases to trimming and J lost 2 bases, with 20 bases between them. CDR3 nucleotide sequence: TGCAGTGCCCTAGAATCTTCCCGGAATCCCTACGAGCAGTACTTC. Protein sequence: CSALESSRNPYEQYF.

V is TRBV28 and J is TRBJ1-1; no clear D. Trimming took 3 bases from V and 2 from J, leaving 13 bases between them. CDR3 length: 15 residues. Germline V gives CDR1 MDHEN, CDR2 SYDVKM. The CDR3 reads CASSFSWAGNTEAFF. In DNA form, the CDR3 reads TGTGCCAGCAGTTTTTCGTGGGCGGGAAACACTGAAGCTTTCTTT.

The chain links TRBV6-5 to TRBJ2-4; 14 nucleotides line up with TRBD2. The CDR3 runs to 16 residues. V lost 4 bases and J lost 8; bases outside the gene matches: 7. CDR1 and CDR2 (germline): MNHEY, SVGAGI. DNA of the CDR3: TGTGCCAGCAGTTTAAGACTAGCGGGAGGGCTAGACATTCAGTACTTC. Its translation is CASSLRLAGGLDIQYF.

This clonotype showed up just a few times. This chain links TRBV7-2 with TRBJ2-3; D is uncertain. Germline lookup yields CDR1 SGHTA and CDR2 FQGNSA. CDR3 length equals 15 residues. Trimming pared 1 base from V and 1 base from J, leaving 9 bases between. The CDR3 loop is CASSLGDVGTDTQYF. The CDR3 region has the DNA TGTGCCAGCAGCTTAGGAGACGTGGGCACAGATACGCAGTATTTT.

The rearrangement links TRBV6-2 or TRBV6-3 to TRBJ2-1; unclear D gene. Trimming shortened V by 6 bases and J by 8 bases, and 8 bases separated the two germline ends. This CDR3 is built from 11 residues. From germline, CDR1 is MNHEY and CDR2 SVGEGT. The CDR3 nucleotides are TGTGCCAGCAGCCGTCTGTATGAGCAGTTCTTC. It specifies CASSRLYEQFF.

The genes are TRBV6-2 or TRBV6-3 and TRBJ2-7, with a possible D match to TRBD2 (6 bases). CDR1 and CDR2 from the germline V gene are MNHEY and SVGEGT. Trimming shortened V by 6 bases and J by 0 bases, and 15 bases separated the two germline ends. The CDR3 length is 15 residues. The CDR3 DNA reads TGTGCCAGCAGCCTCACTCAGACTAGCTCCTACGAGCAGTACTTC. Translating gives CASSLTQTSSYEQYF.

The rearrangement uses TRBV20-1 and TRBJ1-5; the D gene is possibly TRBD1 (6 bases). The CDR3 spans 16 residues. V lost 6 bases and J lost 0, with 18 bases in between. Germline CDR1 DFQATT, CDR2 SNEGSKA (reference sequence). The CDR3 spells CSASLRRGDSNQPQHF. CDR3 DNA sequence: TGCAGTGCGAGTCTACGGAGGGGGGATAGCAATCAGCCCCAGCATTTT.

By share of the sample, this clonotype is medium-sized. This sequence joins TRBV7-9 and TRBJ1-1, with D maybe TRBD1 (5 bases). CDR1 and CDR2 from the germline V gene are SEHNR and FQNEAQ (reference sequence). V was trimmed by 3 bases and J by 4 bases, leaving 9 bases between them. The CDR3 has 13 amino acids. CDR3 bases: TGTGCCAGCAGCTTGGGGGGTGGCACTGAAGCTTTCTTT. It yields the protein CASSLGGGTEAFF.

The V gene is TRBV6-2 or TRBV6-3, the J gene TRBJ2-3, with 8 bases fitting TRBD2. The V and J ends lost 5 bases and 3 bases, in that order; junction bases with no gene match: 13. The CDR3 loop spans 17 amino acids. CDR1 MNHEY and CDR2 SVGEGT come from the germline V gene. In nucleotides, the CDR3 is TGTGCCAGCAGTCGCGGGCGGACCAGCGGGAGTACAGATACGCAGTATTTT. Amino acids: CASSRGRTSGSTDTQYF.

In its sample, this clonotype was seen once. This chain uses TRBV6-2 or TRBV6-3 with TRBJ2-7; TRBD1 might be the D (6 bases). The CDR3 sequence is 14 residues long. Trimming cost V 6 bases and J 7 bases, with 19 bases left between them. Germline V gene lookup returns CDR1 MNHEY and CDR2 SVGEGT. CDR3 in amino acids: CASSRMAGAGEQYF. The DNA for the CDR3 is TGTGCCAGCAGCCGTATGGCAGGGGCTGGTGAGCAGTACTTC.